The entry below gives a single T cell receptor beta chain sequence along with its context. The antigen remains undetermined. Both TCR beta VDJ combination and CDR3 sequence profiling were carried out. Genomic DNA was the template for this profiling. Using its own MiXCR run on the reads, TCRdb lists one record per CDR3 protein. The sample lists roughly 58,000 distinct CDR3 sequences, 50% to 70% occurring once. This CDR3 has 16 amino acids. The germline gives CDR1 LNHNV, CDR2 YYDKDF (reference sequence). Trimming took off 4 bases at V and 5 bases at J, with 21 bases between the two ends. The data stem from a study of CD8+CD57+ T cells in acquired aplastic anemia. Study as a whole: The sorted CD4+ and CD8+ cells yielded an average around 3.4 ug of DNA. Sequencing produced an average of roughly 11 million reads per healthy donor for CD4+ cells. Study-level findings and limits: Researchers report that 25 to 30 CD8+ CDR3 sequences appeared in both patients and controls. Controls did not differ significantly from patients in CD8+ Simpson's diversity.

This clonotype originated in a human donor in good health, serving as a control. The specimen was sorted CD4+, CD8+, or CD8+CD57+ T cells (not recorded which) from PBMCs. This sequence joins TRBV15 and TRBJ2-7; tentatively, D is TRBD1 or TRBD2 (5 bases each). In DNA, the CDR3 is TGTGCCACCAGCAACTTTGAGGGGACCCGGGGCCACGAGCAGTACTTC. Translating it yields CATSNFEGTRGHEQYF. Complete variable domain (other parts from reference TRBV15 and TRBJ2-7): DAMVIQNPRYQVTQFGKPVTLSCSQTLNHNVMYWYQQKSSQAPKLLFHYYDKDFNNEADTPDNFQSRRPNTSFCFLDIRSPGLGDTAMYLCATSNFEGTRGHEQYFGPGTRLTVT.